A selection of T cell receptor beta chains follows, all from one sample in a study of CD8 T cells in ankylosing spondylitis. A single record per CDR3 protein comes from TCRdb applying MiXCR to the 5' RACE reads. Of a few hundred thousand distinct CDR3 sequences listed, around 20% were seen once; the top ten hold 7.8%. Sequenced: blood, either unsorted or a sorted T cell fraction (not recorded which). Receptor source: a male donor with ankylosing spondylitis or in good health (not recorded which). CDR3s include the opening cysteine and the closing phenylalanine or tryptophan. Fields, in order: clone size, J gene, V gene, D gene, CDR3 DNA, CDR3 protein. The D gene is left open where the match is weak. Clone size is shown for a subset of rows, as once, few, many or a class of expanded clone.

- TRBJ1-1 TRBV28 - TGTGCCAGCTCTGGGGAGGGGACGGCTTTCTTT CASSGEGTAFF
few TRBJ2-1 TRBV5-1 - TGCGCCAGCACCTACAGGGGAGGGGCTGAGCAGTTCTTC CASTYRGGAEQFF
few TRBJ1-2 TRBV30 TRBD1 TGTGCCTGGAGAGCCGACAGGGAGAATGGCTACACCTTC CAWRADRENGYTF
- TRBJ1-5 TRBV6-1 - TGTGCCAGCAGTACGGGGTCAGTTTCCCCCCAGCATTTT CASSTGSVSPQHF
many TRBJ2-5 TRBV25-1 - TGTGCCAGCAGTGGACAGGCGAGGACCCAGTACTTC CASSGQARTQYF
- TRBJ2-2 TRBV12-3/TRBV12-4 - TGTGCCAGCAAGATTAGCGGTAACACCGGGGAGCTGTTTTTT CASKISGNTGELFF
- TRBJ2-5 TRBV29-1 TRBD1 TGCAGCGTCTTCGACAGGGGAGAGACCCAGTACTTC CSVFDRGETQYF
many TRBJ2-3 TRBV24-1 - TGTGCCACCAGTGATAGGTCCCGCACAGATACGCAGTATTTT CATSDRSRTDTQYF
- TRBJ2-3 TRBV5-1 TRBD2 TGCGCCAGCACTAGCGGGAGGAATCCTAGCACAGATACGCAGTATTTT CASTSGRNPSTDTQYF
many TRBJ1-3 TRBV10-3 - TGTGCCATCCGTTCGTCCACGGCTGGAAACACCATATATTTT CAIRSSTAGNTIYF
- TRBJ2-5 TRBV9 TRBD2 TGTGCCAGCAGCGTAGGATTAGCGGGAGGAGAGACCCAGTACTTC CASSVGLAGGETQYF
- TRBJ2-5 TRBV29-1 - TGCAGCGGGGGTCGCCACCAAGAGACCCAGTACTTC CSGGRHQETQYF
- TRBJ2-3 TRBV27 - TGTGCCAGCAGTTTAATACTGGGAAGAACAGATACGCAGTATTTT CASSLILGRTDTQYF
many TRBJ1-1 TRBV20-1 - TGCAGTGCTAGTGGGAACACTGAAGCTTTCTTT CSASGNTEAFF
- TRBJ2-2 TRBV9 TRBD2 TGTGCCAGCAGCGTAGTCCCACTAGCGGGCAGGACCGGGGAGCTGTTTTTT CASSVVPLAGRTGELFF
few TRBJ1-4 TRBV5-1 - TGCGCCAGCAGCTCAGGGATCGGGAATGAAAAACTGTTTTTT CASSSGIGNEKLFF
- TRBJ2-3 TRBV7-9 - TGTGCCAGCAGCCCGCTGGTGGGGACCGAGCAGTATTTT CASSPLVGTEQYF
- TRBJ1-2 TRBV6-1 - TGTGCCAGCAGTGGAGGTACGGCCGGCTATGGCTACACCTTC CASSGGTAGYGYTF
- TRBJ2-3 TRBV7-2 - TGTGCCAGCAGCTTACTGGACTCCGCCGGGGGTACGCAGTATTTT CASSLLDSAGGTQYF
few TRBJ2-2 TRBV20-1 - TGCAGTGCGCCCTACGGGACCGGGGAGCTGTTTTTT CSAPYGTGELFF
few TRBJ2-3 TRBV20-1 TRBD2 TGCAGTGCTAGAGGGGGGACTAGCTCCTCTAGCACAGATACGCAGTATTTT CSARGGTSSSSTDTQYF
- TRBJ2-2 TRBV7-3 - TGTGCCAGCAGCTCAGGGGTCGACACCGGGGAGCTGTTTTTT CASSSGVDTGELFF
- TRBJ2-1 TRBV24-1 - TGTGCCACCAGTGACCCGAGGAGCGGTTACAATGAGCAGTTCTTC CATSDPRSGYNEQFF
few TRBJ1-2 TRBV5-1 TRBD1 TGCGCCAGCAGCTCTGGACAGGGGGAGTATGGCTACACCTTC CASSSGQGEYGYTF
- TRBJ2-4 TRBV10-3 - TGTGCCATCAGTGAGGGGGGAAACATTCAGTACTTC CAISEGGNIQYF
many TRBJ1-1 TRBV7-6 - TGTGCCAGCAGCCCCCGTCAGAACACTGAAGCTTTCTTT CASSPRQNTEAFF
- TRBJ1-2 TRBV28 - TGTGCCAGCAGCCTGATCAACAGGGAAGTACCCTATGGCTACACCTTC CASSLINREVPYGYTF
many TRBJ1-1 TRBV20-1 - TGCAGTGCCCCGTGGCAGGGCCTATCTGAAGCTTTCTTT CSAPWQGLSEAFF
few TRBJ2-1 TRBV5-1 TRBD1 TGCGCCAGCAGCCTAGGAGACAGGGACGAGCAGTTCTTC CASSLGDRDEQFF
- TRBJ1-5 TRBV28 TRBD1 TGTGCCAGCAGTTTATGGGAAGGACAGGGGTATCAGCCCCAGCATTTT CASSLWEGQGYQPQHF
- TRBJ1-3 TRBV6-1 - TGTGCCAGCAGTGAAGCACGGAGGGTTGGAAACACCATATATTTT CASSEARRVGNTIYF
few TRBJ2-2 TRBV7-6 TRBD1 TGTGCCAGCAAGGGGACAGTGAACACCGGGGAGCTGTTTTTT CASKGTVNTGELFF
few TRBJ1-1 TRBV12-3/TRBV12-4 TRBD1 TGTGCCAGCAGTTCGGGACAGCCGAGGGAAGCTTTCTTT CASSSGQPREAFF
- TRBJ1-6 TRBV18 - TGTGCCAGCTCACCACCGTCTGCAGTCAATAATTCACCCCTCCACTTT CASSPPSAVNNSPLHF
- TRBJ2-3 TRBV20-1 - TGCAGTGCTCCAATCGTCAGCACAGATACGCAGTATTTT CSAPIVSTDTQYF
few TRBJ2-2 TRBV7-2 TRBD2 TGTGCCAGCAGCGCTAGCGGGAGGAACACCGGGGAGCTGTTTTTT CASSASGRNTGELFF
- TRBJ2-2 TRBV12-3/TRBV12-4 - TGTGCCAGCAGTCCGGGTCTAGTCCGCGCGAACACCGGGGAGCTGTTTTTT CASSPGLVRANTGELFF
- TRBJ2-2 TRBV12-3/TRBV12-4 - TGTGTCAGCAGTACACAGGGCCCCGGGGAGCTGTTTTTT CVSSTQGPGELFF
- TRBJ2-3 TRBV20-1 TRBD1 TGCAGTGCTAGTGGGGGACAGGGAACGACAGATACGCAGTATTTT CSASGGQGTTDTQYF
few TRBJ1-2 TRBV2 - TGTGCCAGCAAGCAGGGGCTTTCAACTAACTATGGCTACACCTTC CASKQGLSTNYGYTF
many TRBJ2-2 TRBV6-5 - TGTGCCAGCAGTTACCCGTTGGGCGGCAACACCGGGGAGCTGTTTTTT CASSYPLGGNTGELFF
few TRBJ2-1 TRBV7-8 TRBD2 TGTGCCAGCAGCCCTAGCGGGGGGGCCGCCCAGTTCTTC CASSPSGGAAQFF
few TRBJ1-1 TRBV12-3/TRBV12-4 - TGTGCCAGCAGAGAGGATGGGGGGGGGACTGAAGCTTTCTTT CASREDGGGTEAFF
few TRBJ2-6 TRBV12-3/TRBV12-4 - TGTGCCAGCAACCTCCACTCTGGGGCCAACGTCCTGACTTTC CASNLHSGANVLTF
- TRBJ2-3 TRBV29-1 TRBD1 TGCAGCTTTAGACAGGGGGCAGATACGCAGTATTTT CSFRQGADTQYF
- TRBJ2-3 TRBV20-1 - TGCAGTGCCCAGGCGACCGTTAGCACAGATACGCAGTATTTT CSAQATVSTDTQYF
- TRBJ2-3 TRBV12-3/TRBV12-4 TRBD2 TGTGCCAGCAGTTTTGATGCTAGCGGGAGTGGCACAGATACGCAGTATTTT CASSFDASGSGTDTQYF
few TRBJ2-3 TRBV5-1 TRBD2 TGCGCCAGCAGCTTGCGGCCTACTAGCGGGAGGGCCGCAGATACGCAGTATTTT CASSLRPTSGRAADTQYF
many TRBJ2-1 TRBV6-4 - TGTGCCAGCAGTGACTGGGTGGCTAGCACGACTGAGCAGTTCTTC CASSDWVASTTEQFF
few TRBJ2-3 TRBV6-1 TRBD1 TGTGCCAGCAGTGGGGGACAGGGGATAACAAATACGCAGTATTTT CASSGGQGITNTQYF